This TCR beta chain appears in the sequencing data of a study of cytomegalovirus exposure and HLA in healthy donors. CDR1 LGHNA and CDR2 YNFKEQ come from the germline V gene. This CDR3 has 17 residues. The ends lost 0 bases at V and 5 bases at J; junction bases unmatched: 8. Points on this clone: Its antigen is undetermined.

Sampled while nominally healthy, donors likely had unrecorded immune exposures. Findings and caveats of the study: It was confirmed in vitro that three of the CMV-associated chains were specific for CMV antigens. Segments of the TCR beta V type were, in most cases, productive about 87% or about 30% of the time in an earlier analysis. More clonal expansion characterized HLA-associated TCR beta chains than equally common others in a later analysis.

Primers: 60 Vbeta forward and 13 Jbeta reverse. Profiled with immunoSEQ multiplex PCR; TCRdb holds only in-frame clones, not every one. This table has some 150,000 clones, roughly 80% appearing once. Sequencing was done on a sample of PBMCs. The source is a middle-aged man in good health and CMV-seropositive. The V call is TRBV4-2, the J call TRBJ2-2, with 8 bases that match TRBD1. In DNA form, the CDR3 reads TGTGCCAGCAGCCAAGAATTCCGCCAGGGGGCGACCGGGGAGCTGTTTTTT. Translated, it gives CASSQEFRQGATGELFF.